This T cell receptor beta chain was observed in a study of human T cells and chemical hapten exposure (dated by TCRdb to the early 2020s). With regard to the full study: For sensitization, 2% DPC in acetone was applied to a roughly 2 cm by roughly 2 cm area of upper inner arm skin. Throughout the study period of around 25 weeks, patients also received therapeutic DPC doses to the scalp every week. Patch tests used Finn chambers with 0.01% DPC on the upper back, scored after 6 days by International Contact Dermatitis Research Group standards. The mostly female patient cohort included alopecia areata with under or over 50% scalp involvement, alopecia totalis and alopecia universalis. Libraries were pooled for sequencing, and per-sample TCR yields varied mainly because of small differences in library volumes within the pool. This study followed changes in the peripheral blood TCR repertoire in vivo during primary and secondary sensitization of alopecia patients to the hapten diphenylcyclopropenone (DPC). Patient blood was sampled pre-sensitization (week 0) and at 2, 6 and about 24 weeks after DPC sensitization. Around 30 alopecia patients provided blood for TCR sequencing at one to four time points (pre-sensitization, 2, 6 and 24 weeks).

Measured from the cysteine to the phenylalanine, the CDR3 is 15 residues long. Only the CDR3 DNA is retained, 45 bases long and in frame from the first base. From a lookup of the germline V gene, CDR1 and CDR2 are MNHEY and SVGAGI. Between the V and J ends, shortened by 6 bases and 2 bases respectively, the junction contains 16 bases. This clonotype appeared many times. Its antigen specificity is not known. No quality values exist for individual bases; no much larger clone is one base distant. The research as a whole found: Patch test score was positively correlated with the number of PT1 expanded TCRs, with significance at thresholds 8, 16 and 32 but not at 4. Repeated subsampling changed both the strength of the expansion versus patch-test correlation and the threshold at which that correlation became significant. DPC sensitization did not change the number of TCRs with a frequency above 1 in 1000, and there was no evidence of changes in global repertoire structure. Compared with pre-sensitization or healthy control sets, expanded TCRs formed significantly more large CDR3 similarity clusters, which is consistent with antigen-driven responses. Alopecia, a presumed autoimmune disease, was present in all patients, so the immune response of the patients might differ from that of healthy individuals.

In the paper's terms, the time point label means: pre-sensitization, week 0. In light of the paper, this sample's treatment or condition label describes: therapeutic diphenylcyclopropenone sensitization with weekly scalp DPC. Blood at each patch-test visit was drawn before the patch test was applied. Patients were eligible if aged 18 to 70, diagnosed with alopecia and judged suitable for DPC therapy, and pregnant patients were excluded. Total RNA was extracted from unfractionated whole blood that had been collected in Tempus Blood RNA tubes. The library was prepared using RACE. For sequencing, a NextSeq 500 was employed. During library preparation, unique molecular identifiers were attached to individual cDNA molecules so that TCRs could be counted in a quantitative, reproducible way. Both TCR alpha and TCR beta chains were sequenced from each blood RNA sample. On the study's bioinformatics: Samples had a median of roughly 87,000 TCRs, with a range from roughly 23,224 to 700,000. V, J and CDR3 annotation of the TCR reads was performed with the Decombinator software suite. For the PS versus PT1 abundance plots, all samples were subsampled to the same number of TCRs (28,000). TCRs were defined as expanded if absent before sensitization and observed at least eight times at the 2-week time point. The public reads were quality trimmed at Q25 with fastp and then assembled into clones with MiXCR by TCRdb, keeping productive beta chains. For every CDR3 protein sequence, its rows merge into one entry that carries the most common genes and DNA. TCRdb's processing, not the authors' own work, is the source of the V and J calls. The sample has some 330,000 distinct CDR3 sequences on record, about 5% of them singletons. Jointly, the top ten make up less than 9% of the sample.

The sequence derives from a woman aged 18-29 years with alopecia areata. Some clones in this sample may be carry-over from other donors' samples. The rearrangement combines TRBV6-5 with TRBJ1-2; the D gene is possibly TRBD1, with 6 bases matching. The sequencing here drew on whole blood, taken in connection with sensitization to the hapten diphenylcyclopropenone (DPC). The nucleotides read TGTGCCAGCAGCTCCGAGCCACAGGGAAACTATGGCTACACCTTC. Its translation reads: CASSSEPQGNYGYTF.